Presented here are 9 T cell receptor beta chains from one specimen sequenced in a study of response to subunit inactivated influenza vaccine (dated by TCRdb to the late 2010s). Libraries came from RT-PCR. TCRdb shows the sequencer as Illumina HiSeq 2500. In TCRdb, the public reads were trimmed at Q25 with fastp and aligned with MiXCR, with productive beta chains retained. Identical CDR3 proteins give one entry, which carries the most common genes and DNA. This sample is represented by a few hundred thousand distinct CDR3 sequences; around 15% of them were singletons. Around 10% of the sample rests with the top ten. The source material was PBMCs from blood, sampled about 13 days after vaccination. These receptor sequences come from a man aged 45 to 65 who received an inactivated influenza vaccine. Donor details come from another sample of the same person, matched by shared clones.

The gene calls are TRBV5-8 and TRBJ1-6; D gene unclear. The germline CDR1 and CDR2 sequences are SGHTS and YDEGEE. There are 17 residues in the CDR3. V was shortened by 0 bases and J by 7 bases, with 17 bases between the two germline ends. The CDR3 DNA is TGTGCCAGCAGCTTGGCCGCGATCGGGTATAGGAATTCACCCCTCCACTTT. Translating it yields CASSLAAIGYRNSPLHF. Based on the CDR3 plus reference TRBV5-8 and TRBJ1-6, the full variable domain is EAGVTQSPTHLIKTRGQQATLRCSPISGHTSVYWYQQALGLGLQFLLWYDEGEERNRGNFPPRFSGRQFPNYSSELNVNALELEDSALYLCASSLAAIGYRNSPLHFGNGTRLTVT.

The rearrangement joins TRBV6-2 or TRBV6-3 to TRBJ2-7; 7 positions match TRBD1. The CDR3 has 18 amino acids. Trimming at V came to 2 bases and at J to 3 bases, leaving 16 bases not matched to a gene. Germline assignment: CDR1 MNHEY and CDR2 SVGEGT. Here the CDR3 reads CASSYRPRGQEAFYEQYF. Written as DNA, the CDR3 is TGTGCCAGCAGTTACCGGCCGAGGGGGCAGGAAGCCTTCTACGAGCAGTACTTC.

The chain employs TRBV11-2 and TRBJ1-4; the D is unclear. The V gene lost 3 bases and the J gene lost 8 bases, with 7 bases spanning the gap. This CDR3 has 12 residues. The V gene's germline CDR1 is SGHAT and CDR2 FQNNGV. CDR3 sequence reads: CASSFDGEKLFF. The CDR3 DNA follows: TGTGCCAGCAGCTTCGATGGGGAAAAACTGTTTTTT.

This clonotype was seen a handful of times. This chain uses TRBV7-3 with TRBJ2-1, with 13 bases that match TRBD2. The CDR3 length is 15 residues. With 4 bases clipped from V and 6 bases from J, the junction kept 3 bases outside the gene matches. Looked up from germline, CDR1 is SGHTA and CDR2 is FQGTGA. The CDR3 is CASSSGTSGTNEQFF. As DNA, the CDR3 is TGTGCCAGCAGCTCCGGGACTAGCGGGACCAATGAGCAGTTCTTC.

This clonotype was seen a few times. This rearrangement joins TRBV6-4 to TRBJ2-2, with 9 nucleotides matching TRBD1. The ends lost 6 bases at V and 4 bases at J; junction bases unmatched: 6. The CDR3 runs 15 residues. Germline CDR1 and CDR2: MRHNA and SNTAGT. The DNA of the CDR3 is TGTGCCAGCAGCGCCCAGGGACAGGGCACCGGGGAGCTGTTTTTT. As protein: CASSAQGQGTGELFF.

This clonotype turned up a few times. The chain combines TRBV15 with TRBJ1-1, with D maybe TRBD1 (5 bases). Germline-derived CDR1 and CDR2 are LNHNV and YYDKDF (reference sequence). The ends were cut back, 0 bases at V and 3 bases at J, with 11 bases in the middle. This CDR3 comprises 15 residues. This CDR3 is CATSRDSRGDTEAFF. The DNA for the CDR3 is TGTGCCACCAGCAGAGATTCGCGGGGGGACACTGAAGCTTTCTTT.

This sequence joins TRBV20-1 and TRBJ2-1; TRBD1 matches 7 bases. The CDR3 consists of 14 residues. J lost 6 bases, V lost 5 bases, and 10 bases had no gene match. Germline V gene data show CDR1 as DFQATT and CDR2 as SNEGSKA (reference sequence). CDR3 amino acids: CSAFKQGRGNEQFF. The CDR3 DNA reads TGCAGTGCTTTTAAACAGGGGAGAGGCAATGAGCAGTTCTTC.

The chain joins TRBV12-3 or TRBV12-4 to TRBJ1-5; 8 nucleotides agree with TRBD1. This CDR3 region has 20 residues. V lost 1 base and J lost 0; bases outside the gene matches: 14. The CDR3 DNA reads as TGTGCCAGCAGTTTAGTTCGCTGGGGCAGGGGGCCGAATAGCAATCAGCCCCAGCATTTT. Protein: CASSLVRWGRGPNSNQPQHF.

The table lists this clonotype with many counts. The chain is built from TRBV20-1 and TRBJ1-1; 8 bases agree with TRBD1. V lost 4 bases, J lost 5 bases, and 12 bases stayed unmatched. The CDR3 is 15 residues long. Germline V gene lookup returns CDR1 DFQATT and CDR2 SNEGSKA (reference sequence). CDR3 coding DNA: TGCAGTGCTACGGCACCGGGCAGGGGGCAAACTGAAGCTTTCTTT. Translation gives CSATAPGRGQTEAFF.